The TCR beta chain described here comes from a study of Tregs in tolerant kidney transplant recipients (dated by TCRdb to the late 2010s). With respect to the entire study: The transplants used related donors along with nonmyeloablative bone marrow transplantation, and in the human trials mixed chimerism was transient. The study applied TCRbeta sequencing to find donor-specific regulatory T cells before combined kidney and bone marrow transplantation and then followed those same cells after transplant.

The CDR3 covers 15 residues, taking in both the cysteine and the phenylalanine. The only DNA kept is the CDR3, 45 bases in frame from the first base. V drops 0 bases and J drops 3 bases, leaving 11 bases in between. The germline V gene yields SGHDN for CDR1 and FVKESK for CDR2. This clone was seen just once. The antigen it recognizes is unknown. No base quality values were provided; no much bigger clone lies one nucleotide off. Points the paper makes about the study in general: Because only a small number of patients were included, the study had limitations, and the results will need to be validated in larger populations as well as under other immunosuppression protocols. Biological reproducibility was not examined directly, but technical replication error appeared to be minimal. In tolerant patients, the expansion of donor-specific Tregs was greater than global Treg expansion, suggesting that the expansion was antigen-driven rather than nonspecific. PCR primers changed over time for some patients, so nucleotide-level comparison across those patients' samples was not possible. Expanding Tregs with activated donor B cells appeared to identify the most biologically relevant and donor-specific TCRbeta repertoire.

This specimen's time point label, per the study, means: blood sample drawn before combined kidney and bone marrow transplant. Thawed PBMCs were FACS-sorted into unstimulated Tregs (CD4+CD25+CD127-), CD4+ non-Tregs (CD4+CD25-), CD4 cells and CD8 cells. The patients were a few recipients of combined kidney and bone marrow transplants from the ITN036ST trial, and samples were available only from these trial subjects. Healthy control blood was processed by Ficoll density gradient to PBMCs and cryopreserved; patient PBMCs were collected before and after transplant. For TCRbeta CDR3 sequencing, genomic DNA was extracted from sorted cells using the QIAGEN DNeasy Blood and Tissue Kit. Through immunoSEQ, high-throughput TCRbeta CDR3 sequencing was done commercially, including PCR amplification with internal controls and bias correction. The study's own analysis went as follows. A unique productive TCRbeta sequence was defined by the CDR3 nucleotide sequence when primers matched, and otherwise by the CDR3 amino acid sequence together with the Vbeta and Jbeta genes. Sorting error was corrected by removing sequences shared between sorted populations at a frequency ratio of 2:1 or less, and the remaining shared sequences were assigned to the higher population. Sequences were defined as donor-reactive when expanded at least 5-fold in CFSE-low cells versus unstimulated cells and present at a frequency of at least 0.01% in CFSE-low cells. Jensen-Shannon divergence calculated on the top 100 TCRbeta sequences ranked by frequency was used to measure repertoire divergence. When a sample had multiple sequencing runs, each run was corrected for sorting error separately and the runs were then pooled. TCRdb took over this immuneACCESS table, retaining in-frame rearrangements with V and J assigned. Such tables are incomplete; in checked studies, under half of the missing clones stem from an unresolved V gene, and the remainder is unexplained. That table is the source of V, J and clone size, and D and trimming were worked out from the DNA. This sample comprises more than 60,000 clones, around 98% of them detected only once. Approximately 0.56% of the sample is held by the ten biggest clonotypes.

The chain is made from TRBV14 and TRBJ1-2, and possibly TRBD1, on 5 matching bases. The specimen was CD4+ T cells from blood, collected before the transplant. The receptor was derived from a human donor who received a combined kidney and bone marrow transplant. The DNA reads as follows: TGTGCCAGCAGCCAAGATCTAAGGGGCTACTATGGCTACACCTTC. This yields the protein CASSQDLRGYYGYTF.